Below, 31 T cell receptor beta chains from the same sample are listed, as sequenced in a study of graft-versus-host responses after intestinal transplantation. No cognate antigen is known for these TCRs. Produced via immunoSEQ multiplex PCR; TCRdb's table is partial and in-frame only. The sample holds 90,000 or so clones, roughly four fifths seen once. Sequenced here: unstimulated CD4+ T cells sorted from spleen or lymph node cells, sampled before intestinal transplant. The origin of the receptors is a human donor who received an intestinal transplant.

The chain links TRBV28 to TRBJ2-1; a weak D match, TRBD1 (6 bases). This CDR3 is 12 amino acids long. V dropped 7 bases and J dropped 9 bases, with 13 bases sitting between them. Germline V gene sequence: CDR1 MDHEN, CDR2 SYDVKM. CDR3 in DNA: TGTGCCAGCAACGTGCAGGGGTTTGAGCAGTTCTTC. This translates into CASNVQGFEQFF. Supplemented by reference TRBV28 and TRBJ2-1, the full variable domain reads DVKVTQSSRYLVKRTGEKVFLECVQDMDHENMFWYRQDPGLGLRLIYFSYDVKMKEKGDIPEGYSVSREKKERFSLILESASTNQTSMYLCASNVQGFEQFFGPGTRLTVL.

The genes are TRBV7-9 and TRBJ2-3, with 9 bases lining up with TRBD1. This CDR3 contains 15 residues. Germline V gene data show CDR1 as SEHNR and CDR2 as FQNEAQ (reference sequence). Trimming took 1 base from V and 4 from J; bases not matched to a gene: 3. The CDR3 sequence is CASSLEDRGPDTQYF. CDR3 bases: TGTGCCAGCAGCTTAGAGGACAGGGGTCCAGATACGCAGTATTTT.

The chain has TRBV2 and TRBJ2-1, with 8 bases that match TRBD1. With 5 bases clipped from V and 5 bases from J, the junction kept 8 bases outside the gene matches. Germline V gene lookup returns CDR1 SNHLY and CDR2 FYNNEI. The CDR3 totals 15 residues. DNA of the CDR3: TGTGCCAGCAGTCAACAGGGGGTTCAAGACAATGAGCAGTTCTTC. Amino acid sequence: CASSQQGVQDNEQFF.

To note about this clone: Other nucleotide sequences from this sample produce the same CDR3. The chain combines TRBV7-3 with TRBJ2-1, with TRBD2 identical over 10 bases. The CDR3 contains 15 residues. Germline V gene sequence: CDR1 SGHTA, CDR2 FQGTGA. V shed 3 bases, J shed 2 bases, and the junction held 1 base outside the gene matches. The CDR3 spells CASSLLAGAYNEQFF. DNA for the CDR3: TGTGCCAGCAGCTTGCTAGCGGGAGCCTACAATGAGCAGTTCTTC.

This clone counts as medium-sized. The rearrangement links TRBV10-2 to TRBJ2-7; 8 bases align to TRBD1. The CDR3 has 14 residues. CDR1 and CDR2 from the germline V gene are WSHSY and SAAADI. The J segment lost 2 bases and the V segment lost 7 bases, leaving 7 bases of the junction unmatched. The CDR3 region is CASMTGASAYEQYF. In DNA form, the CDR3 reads TGCGCCAGCATGACAGGGGCGTCTGCCTACGAGCAGTACTTC.

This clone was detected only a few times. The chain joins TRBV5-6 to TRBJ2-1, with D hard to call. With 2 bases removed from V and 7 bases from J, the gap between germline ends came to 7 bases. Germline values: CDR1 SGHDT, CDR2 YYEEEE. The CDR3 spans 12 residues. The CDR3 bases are TGTGCCAGCAGCTTTTCCAGGAATGAGCAGTTCTTC. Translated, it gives CASSFSRNEQFF.

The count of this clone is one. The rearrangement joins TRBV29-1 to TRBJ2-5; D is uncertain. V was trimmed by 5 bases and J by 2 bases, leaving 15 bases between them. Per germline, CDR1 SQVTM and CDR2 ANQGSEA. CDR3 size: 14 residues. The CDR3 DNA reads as TGCAGCGTTACCGCAGGAAAACGGCAAGAGACCCAGTACTTC. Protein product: CSVTAGKRQETQYF.

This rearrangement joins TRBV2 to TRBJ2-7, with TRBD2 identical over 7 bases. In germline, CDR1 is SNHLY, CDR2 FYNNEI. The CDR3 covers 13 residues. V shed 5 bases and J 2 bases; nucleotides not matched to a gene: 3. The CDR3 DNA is TGTGCCAGCAGTAAGGGAGGGCCCTACGAGCAGTACTTC. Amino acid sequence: CASSKGGPYEQYF. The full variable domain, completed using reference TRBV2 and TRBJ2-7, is EPEVTQTPSHQVTQMGQEVILRCVPISNHLYFYWYRQILGQKVEFLVSFYNNEISEKSEIFDDQFSVERPDGSNFTLKIRSTKLEDSAMYFCASSKGGPYEQYFGPGTRLTVT.

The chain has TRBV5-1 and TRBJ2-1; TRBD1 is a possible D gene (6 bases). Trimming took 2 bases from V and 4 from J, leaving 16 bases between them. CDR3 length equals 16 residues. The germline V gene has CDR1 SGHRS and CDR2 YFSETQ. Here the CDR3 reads CASSFTSGTLYNEQFF. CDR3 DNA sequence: TGCGCCAGCAGCTTCACTTCCGGGACACTTTACAATGAGCAGTTCTTC.

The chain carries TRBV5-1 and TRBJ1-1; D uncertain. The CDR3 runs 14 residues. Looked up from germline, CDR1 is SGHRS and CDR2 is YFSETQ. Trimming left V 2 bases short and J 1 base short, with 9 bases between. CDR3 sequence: CASSFDMANTEAFF. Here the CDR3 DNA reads TGCGCCAGCAGCTTCGATATGGCGAACACTGAAGCTTTCTTT. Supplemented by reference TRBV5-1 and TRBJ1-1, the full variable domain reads KAGVTQTPRYLIKTRGQQVTLSCSPISGHRSVSWYQQTPGQGLQFLFEYFSETQRNKGNFPGRFSGRQFSNSRSEMNVSTLELGDSALYLCASSFDMANTEAFFGQGTRLTVV.

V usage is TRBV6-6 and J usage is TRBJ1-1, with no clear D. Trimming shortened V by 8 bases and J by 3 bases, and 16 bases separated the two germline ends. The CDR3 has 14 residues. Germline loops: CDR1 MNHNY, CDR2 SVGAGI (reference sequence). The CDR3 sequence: CASGPRGRDTEAFF. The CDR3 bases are TGTGCCAGCGGACCCCGTGGGCGGGACACTGAAGCTTTCTTT.

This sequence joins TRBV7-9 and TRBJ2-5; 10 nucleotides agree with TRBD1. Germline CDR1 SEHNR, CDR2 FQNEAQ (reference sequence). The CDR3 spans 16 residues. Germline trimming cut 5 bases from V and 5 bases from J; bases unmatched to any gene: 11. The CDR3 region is CASSRRQGASTETQYF. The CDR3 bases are TGTGCCAGCAGCAGAAGACAGGGGGCCTCAACGGAGACCCAGTACTTC. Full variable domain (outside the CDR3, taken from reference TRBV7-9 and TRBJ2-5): DTGVSQNPRHKITKRGQNVTFRCDPISEHNRLYWYRQTLGQGPEFLTYFQNEAQLEKSRLLSDRFSAERPKGSFSTLEIQRTEQGDSAMYLCASSRRQGASTETQYFGPGTRLLVL.

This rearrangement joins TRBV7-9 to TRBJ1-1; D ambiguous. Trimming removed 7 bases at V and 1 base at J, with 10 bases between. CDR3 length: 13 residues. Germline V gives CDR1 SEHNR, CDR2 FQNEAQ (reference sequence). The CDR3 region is CASTWAENTEAFF. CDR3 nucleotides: TGTGCCAGCACTTGGGCAGAGAACACTGAAGCTTTCTTT.

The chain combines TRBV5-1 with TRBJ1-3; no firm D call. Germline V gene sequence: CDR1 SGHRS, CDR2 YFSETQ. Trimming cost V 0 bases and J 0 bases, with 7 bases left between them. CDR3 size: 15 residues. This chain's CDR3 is CASSLDGFSGNTIYF. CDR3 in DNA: TGCGCCAGCAGCTTGGACGGGTTCTCTGGAAACACCATATATTTT. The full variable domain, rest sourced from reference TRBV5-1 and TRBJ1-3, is KAGVTQTPRYLIKTRGQQVTLSCSPISGHRSVSWYQQTPGQGLQFLFEYFSETQRNKGNFPGRFSGRQFSNSRSEMNVSTLELGDSALYLCASSLDGFSGNTIYFGEGSWLTVV.

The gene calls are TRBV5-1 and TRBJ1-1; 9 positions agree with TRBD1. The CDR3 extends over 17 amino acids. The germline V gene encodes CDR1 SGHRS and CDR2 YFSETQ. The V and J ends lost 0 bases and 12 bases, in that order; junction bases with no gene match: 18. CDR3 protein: CASSLASGQGETLKTFF. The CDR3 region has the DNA TGCGCCAGCAGCTTGGCCTCGGGACAGGGAGAGACTCTGAAAACTTTCTTT.

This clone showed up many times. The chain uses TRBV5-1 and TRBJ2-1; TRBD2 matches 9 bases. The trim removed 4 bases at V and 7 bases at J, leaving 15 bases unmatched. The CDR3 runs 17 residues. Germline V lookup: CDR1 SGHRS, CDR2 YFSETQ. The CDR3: CASSRVSPQRGANEQFF. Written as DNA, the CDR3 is TGCGCCAGCAGCAGGGTGTCCCCTCAGCGGGGGGCTAATGAGCAGTTCTTC.

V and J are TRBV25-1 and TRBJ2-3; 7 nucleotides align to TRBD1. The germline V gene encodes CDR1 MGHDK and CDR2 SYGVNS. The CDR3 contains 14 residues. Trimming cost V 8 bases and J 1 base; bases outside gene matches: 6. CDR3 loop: CASSRQGGTDTQYF. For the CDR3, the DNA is TGTGCCAGCTCGCGACAGGGAGGCACAGATACGCAGTATTTT.

CDR3 sequence reads: CATSRDRGQGNSPLHF. The CDR3 DNA is TGTGCCACCAGCAGAGATCGGGGACAAGGGAATTCACCCCTCCACTTT. V and J are TRBV15 and TRBJ1-6; D might be TRBD1 (6 bases). Germline CDR1 is LNHNV and CDR2 is YYDKDF (reference sequence). The V end was cut by 0 bases, the J end by 7 bases, with 13 bases between. The CDR3 is 16 residues long.

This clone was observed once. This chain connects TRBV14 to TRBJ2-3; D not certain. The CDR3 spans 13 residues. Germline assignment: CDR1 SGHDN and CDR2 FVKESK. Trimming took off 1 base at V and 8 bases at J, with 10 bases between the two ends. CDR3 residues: CASSQARVATQYF. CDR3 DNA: TGTGCCAGCAGCCAAGCCCGGGTGGCTACGCAGTATTTT.

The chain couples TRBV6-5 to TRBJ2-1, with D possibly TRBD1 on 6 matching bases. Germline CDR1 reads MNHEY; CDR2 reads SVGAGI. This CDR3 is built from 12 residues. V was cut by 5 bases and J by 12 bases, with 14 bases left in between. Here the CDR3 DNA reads TGTGCCAGCAGTGCCAGGGGTTTCCGGCAGTTCTTC. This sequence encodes CASSARGFRQFF.

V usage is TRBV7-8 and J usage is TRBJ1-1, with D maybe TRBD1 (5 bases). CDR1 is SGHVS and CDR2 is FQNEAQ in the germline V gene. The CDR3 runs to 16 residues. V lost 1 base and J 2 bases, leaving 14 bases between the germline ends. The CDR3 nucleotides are TGTGCCAGCAGCTTAGTGTGGGTCGACAGTAACACTGAAGCTTTCTTT. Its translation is CASSLVWVDSNTEAFF.

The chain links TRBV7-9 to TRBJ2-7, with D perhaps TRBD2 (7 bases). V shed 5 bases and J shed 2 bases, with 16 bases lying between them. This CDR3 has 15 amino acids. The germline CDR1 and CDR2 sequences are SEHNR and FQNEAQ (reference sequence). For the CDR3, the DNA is TGTGCCAGCAGCGCATACGGGGGGCGAACCTACGAGCAGTACTTC. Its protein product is CASSAYGGRTYEQYF.

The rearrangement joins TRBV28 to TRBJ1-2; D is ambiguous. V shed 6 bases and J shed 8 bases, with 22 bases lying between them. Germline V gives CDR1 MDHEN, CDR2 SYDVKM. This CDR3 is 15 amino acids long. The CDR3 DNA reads TGTGCCAGCAGCCCCCTCTTTAGGCGGATCTGGGGCTACACCTTC. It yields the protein CASSPLFRRIWGYTF.

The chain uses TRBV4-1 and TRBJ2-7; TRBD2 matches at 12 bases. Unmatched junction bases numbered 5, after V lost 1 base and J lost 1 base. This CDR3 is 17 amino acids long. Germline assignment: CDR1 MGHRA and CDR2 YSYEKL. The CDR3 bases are TGCGCCAGCAGCCAAGGGGTACTAGCGGGGGGTTCCTACGAGCAGTACTTC. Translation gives CASSQGVLAGGSYEQYF.

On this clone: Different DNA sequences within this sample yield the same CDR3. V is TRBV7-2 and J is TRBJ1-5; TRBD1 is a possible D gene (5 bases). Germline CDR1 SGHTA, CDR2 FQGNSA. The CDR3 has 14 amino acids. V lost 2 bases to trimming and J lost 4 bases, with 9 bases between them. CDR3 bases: TGTGCCAGCAGCTTACGTCAGGGTAATCAGCCCCAGCATTTT. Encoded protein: CASSLRQGNQPQHF.

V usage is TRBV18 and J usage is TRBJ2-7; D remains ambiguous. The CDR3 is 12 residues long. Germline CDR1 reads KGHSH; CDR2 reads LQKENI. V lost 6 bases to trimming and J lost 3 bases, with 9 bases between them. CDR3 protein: CASSYHSYEQYF. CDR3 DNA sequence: TGTGCCAGCTCCTACCATAGCTACGAGCAGTACTTC.

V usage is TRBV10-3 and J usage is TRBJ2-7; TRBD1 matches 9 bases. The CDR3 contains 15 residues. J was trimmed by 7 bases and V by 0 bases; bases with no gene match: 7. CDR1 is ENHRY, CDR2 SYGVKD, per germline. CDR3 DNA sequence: TGTGCCATCAGTGAGTCCGAGGGGACAGGGAAGGAGCAGTACTTC. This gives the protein CAISESEGTGKEQYF.

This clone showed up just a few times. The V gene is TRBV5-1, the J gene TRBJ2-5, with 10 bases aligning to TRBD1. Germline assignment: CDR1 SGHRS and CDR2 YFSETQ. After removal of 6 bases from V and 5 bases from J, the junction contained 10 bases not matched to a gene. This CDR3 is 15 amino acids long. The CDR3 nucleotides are TGCGCCAGCAAAGTCCGGGACAGGGGAGGCGAGACCCAGTACTTC. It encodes CASKVRDRGGETQYF.

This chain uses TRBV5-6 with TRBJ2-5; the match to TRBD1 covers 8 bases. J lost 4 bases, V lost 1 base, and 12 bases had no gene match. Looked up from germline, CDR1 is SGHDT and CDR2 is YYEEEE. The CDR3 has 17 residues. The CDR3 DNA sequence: TGTGCCAGCAGCTTGACAGGGGGTCGGGGAGTGGCAGAGACCCAGTACTTC. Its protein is CASSLTGGRGVAETQYF. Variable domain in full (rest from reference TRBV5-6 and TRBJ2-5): DAGVTQSPTHLIKTRGQQVTLRCSPKSGHDTVSWYQQALGQGPQFIFQYYEEEERQRGNFPDRFSGHQFPNYSSELNVNALLLGDSALYLCASSLTGGRGVAETQYFGPGTRLLVL.

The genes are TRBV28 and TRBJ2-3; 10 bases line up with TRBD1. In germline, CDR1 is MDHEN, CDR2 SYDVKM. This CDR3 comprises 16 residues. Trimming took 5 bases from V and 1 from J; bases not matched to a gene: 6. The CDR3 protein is CASSPLDRGGTDTQYF. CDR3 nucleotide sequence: TGTGCCAGCAGTCCCTTGGACAGGGGGGGCACAGATACGCAGTATTTT.

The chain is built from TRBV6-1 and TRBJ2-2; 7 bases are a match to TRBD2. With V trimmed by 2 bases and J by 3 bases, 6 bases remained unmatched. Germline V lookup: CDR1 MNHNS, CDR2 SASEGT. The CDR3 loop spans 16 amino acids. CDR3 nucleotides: TGTGCCAGCAGTGAATATGGCGGGAGTTACACCGGGGAGCTGTTTTTT. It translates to CASSEYGGSYTGELFF.